These T cell receptor beta chains were read from a single sample in a study of blood T cell repertoires in COVID-19. Here immunoSEQ multiplex PCR was the method, and the copy in TCRdb shows in-frame clones only, minus some. The top ten hold roughly 6.3% of the sample, which has approximately 100,000 clones, about four fifths seen once. Sequencing input: peripheral blood. All receptors derive from a man aged 55 to 69 with acute or convalescent COVID-19. CDR3s leave out the opening cysteine and the closing phenylalanine or tryptophan. The D gene is left open where the match is weak.

d_call: NA
v_call: TRBV24-1
j_call: TRBJ2-1
cdr3_aa: ATSDLGQGLDNEQF

d_call: TRBD1
v_call: TRBV27
j_call: TRBJ1-3
cdr3_aa: ASSLLGIPGQGSGNTIY

d_call: NA
v_call: TRBV6-2/TRBV6-3
j_call: TRBJ1-1
cdr3_aa: ASSYDRLLLTTEAF

d_call: NA
v_call: TRBV5-1
j_call: TRBJ1-1
cdr3_aa: ASSLAATANTEAF

d_call: TRBD1
v_call: TRBV24-1
j_call: TRBJ2-2
cdr3_aa: ATSASWDREYTGELF

d_call: NA
v_call: TRBV3-1/TRBV3-2
j_call: TRBJ1-1
cdr3_aa: ASSQNAGVNTEAF

d_call: TRBD1
v_call: TRBV2
j_call: TRBJ1-1
cdr3_aa: ASRGTGAPAEAF

d_call: NA
v_call: TRBV29-1
j_call: TRBJ1-5
cdr3_aa: SVGDSNQPQH

d_call: NA
v_call: TRBV5-8
j_call: TRBJ1-1
cdr3_aa: ASSLRGLNTEAF

d_call: NA
v_call: TRBV5-6
j_call: TRBJ1-1
cdr3_aa: ASSLRNTEAF

d_call: TRBD2
v_call: TRBV15
j_call: TRBJ2-1
cdr3_aa: ATSRDLAVSYNEQF

d_call: TRBD1
v_call: TRBV3-1/TRBV3-2
j_call: TRBJ1-2
cdr3_aa: ASSQEWDRLNYGYT

d_call: TRBD1
v_call: TRBV13
j_call: TRBJ2-2
cdr3_aa: ASRHPGTGNTGELF

d_call: NA
v_call: TRBV2
j_call: TRBJ1-2
cdr3_aa: ASSEEGNYGYT

d_call: NA
v_call: TRBV5-6
j_call: TRBJ2-1
cdr3_aa: ASSPGTIYNEQF

d_call: NA
v_call: TRBV7-6
j_call: TRBJ2-1
cdr3_aa: ASSLDTNRDNEQF

d_call: NA
v_call: TRBV10-3
j_call: TRBJ1-3
cdr3_aa: AISVGGASGNTIY

d_call: TRBD1
v_call: TRBV10-3
j_call: TRBJ1-3
cdr3_aa: AISVQDRVSGNTIY

d_call: NA
v_call: TRBV5-1
j_call: TRBJ2-2
cdr3_aa: ASSYRQLADPAGELF

d_call: TRBD1
v_call: TRBV6-4
j_call: TRBJ1-2
cdr3_aa: ASSDSGTGSSYT

d_call: TRBD1
v_call: TRBV11-3
j_call: TRBJ2-1
cdr3_aa: ASSLGDRFYNEQF

d_call: TRBD1
v_call: TRBV6-6
j_call: TRBJ1-1
cdr3_aa: ASSLRGQGTTF

d_call: TRBD1
v_call: TRBV28
j_call: TRBJ2-3
cdr3_aa: ASSLRGQGPDTQY

d_call: NA
v_call: TRBV19
j_call: TRBJ1-3
cdr3_aa: ASTGRDSGNTIY

d_call: NA
v_call: TRBV5-1
j_call: TRBJ1-4
cdr3_aa: ASSLGPGKEKLF

d_call: TRBD1
v_call: TRBV6-5
j_call: TRBJ1-2
cdr3_aa: ASSGQGGGTGYT

d_call: NA
v_call: TRBV28
j_call: TRBJ2-1
cdr3_aa: ASGTLIDDEQF

d_call: NA
v_call: TRBV7-3
j_call: TRBJ1-1
cdr3_aa: ASSPLPNTEAF

d_call: TRBD1
v_call: TRBV5-4
j_call: TRBJ1-2
cdr3_aa: ASSPMTGVWAYGYT

d_call: NA
v_call: TRBV7-9
j_call: TRBJ1-4
cdr3_aa: ASSPSGSGSEKLF

d_call: TRBD1
v_call: TRBV5-1
j_call: TRBJ1-2
cdr3_aa: ASSPGDRERVYGYT

d_call: TRBD1
v_call: TRBV6-1
j_call: TRBJ2-7
cdr3_aa: ASSEALDRGYEQY

d_call: NA
v_call: TRBV18
j_call: TRBJ2-7
cdr3_aa: ASSGPEQDYEQY

d_call: NA
v_call: TRBV9
j_call: TRBJ1-5
cdr3_aa: ASSVSPGGDNQPQH

d_call: NA
v_call: TRBV2
j_call: TRBJ1-6
cdr3_aa: ASTGNFYNSPLH

d_call: NA
v_call: TRBV7-3
j_call: TRBJ1-6
cdr3_aa: ASRQTALLNSPLH

d_call: TRBD1
v_call: TRBV6-6
j_call: TRBJ1-2
cdr3_aa: ASTEHRGYGYT

d_call: TRBD2
v_call: TRBV7-2
j_call: TRBJ2-3
cdr3_aa: ASSLLAGGVGTQY

d_call: TRBD1
v_call: TRBV10-3
j_call: TRBJ1-2
cdr3_aa: AISQGQEGVDYGYT

d_call: NA
v_call: TRBV5-1
j_call: TRBJ2-3
cdr3_aa: ASSLGAGYTDTQY

d_call: TRBD1
v_call: TRBV12-3/TRBV12-4
j_call: TRBJ2-7
cdr3_aa: ASSRRGRDEQY

d_call: NA
v_call: TRBV12-3/TRBV12-4
j_call: TRBJ1-4
cdr3_aa: ASRRNEKLF

d_call: NA
v_call: TRBV21-1
j_call: TRBJ1-5
cdr3_aa: ASSKESRHSNQPQH

d_call: NA
v_call: TRBV30
j_call: TRBJ2-7
cdr3_aa: AGGAYEQY

d_call: NA
v_call: TRBV29-1
j_call: TRBJ2-6
cdr3_aa: SVDQGGSGANVLT

d_call: NA
v_call: TRBV18
j_call: TRBJ1-3
cdr3_aa: ASSPASTGVNTIY

d_call: TRBD1
v_call: TRBV13
j_call: TRBJ2-2
cdr3_aa: ASSFLSRTGRANTGELF